Below are 30 T cell receptor beta chains sequenced from a single sample in a study of T cells in Graves' hyperthyroidism and ophthalmopathy. RNA transcripts yielded amplified TCR beta CDR3 regions. Initially, a first-round RT-PCR of the TCR CDR3 employed the HTBI primer set. TCRdb passed the multiplex PCR reads through MiXCR, listing each CDR3 protein once. This table holds 700,000 or so distinct CDR3 sequences, roughly 17% found once. Sample: blood. The receptor source for this set is a man between 18 and 29 years old with Graves' hyperthyroidism.

This clonotype was detected ten times or more. V is TRBV28 and J is TRBJ2-5; tentative D call: TRBD1 (6 bases). Germline V gives CDR1 MDHEN, CDR2 SYDVKM. The CDR3 contains 11 residues. Trimming shortened V by 5 bases and J by 8 bases, and 9 bases separated the two germline ends. CDR3 sequence: CASSTQGTQYF. The CDR3 DNA reads as TGTGCCAGCAGTACACAGGGAACCCAGTACTTC.

A few counts support this clonotype. The CDR3 sequence: CASSFSGRGYEQYF. The CDR3, as DNA: TGTGCCAGCAGCTTTAGCGGGAGAGGCTACGAGCAGTACTTC. This sequence joins TRBV7-2 and TRBJ2-7; 9 bases fit TRBD2. Germline CDR1 SGHTA, CDR2 FQGNSA. The V segment lost 3 bases and the J segment 3 bases; nucleotides outside the gene matches: 3. The CDR3 covers 14 residues.

This clonotype was counted between two and nine times. V is TRBV6-1 and J is TRBJ2-7; D might be TRBD1 (8 bases). V lost 6 bases and J 0 bases, leaving 18 bases between the germline ends. Germline V lookup: CDR1 MNHNS, CDR2 SASEGT. The CDR3 is made up of 16 amino acids. CDR3 DNA: TGTGCCAGCAGGATCTACAGGGGGGGGGGCTCCTACGAGCAGTACTTC. Protein sequence: CASRIYRGGGSYEQYF.

This clonotype turned up a few times. The chain recombines TRBV20-1 with TRBJ1-2, with D possibly matching TRBD1 (5 bases). The germline gives CDR1 DFQATT, CDR2 SNEGSKA (reference sequence). This CDR3 is built from 15 residues. V was shortened by 1 base and J by 11 bases, with 23 bases between the two germline ends. The CDR3 is CSARGKQEPSIWYTF. The DNA for the CDR3 is TGCAGTGCTAGAGGAAAACAGGAGCCCTCTATCTGGTACACCTTC.

In its sample, this clonotype was seen many times. The chain uses TRBV6-2 or TRBV6-3 and TRBJ2-5, with D perhaps TRBD1 or TRBD2 (5 bases each). Trimming left V 4 bases short and J 5 bases short, with 20 bases between. CDR3 length: 16 residues. The germline V gene encodes CDR1 MNHEY and CDR2 SVGEGT. The CDR3 region is CASSSPFGGRRETQYF. As DNA, the CDR3 is TGTGCCAGCAGTTCGCCCTTTGGGGGAAGGAGGGAGACCCAGTACTTC.

A few counts support this clonotype. V gene TRBV7-2 combines with J gene TRBJ2-1; 11 nucleotides line up with TRBD1. The CDR3 covers 14 residues. Unmatched junction bases numbered 7, after V lost 7 bases and J lost 8 bases. Germline assignment: CDR1 SGHTA and CDR2 FQGNSA. This chain's CDR3 is CASTPGQGGDEQFF. The DNA for the CDR3 is TGTGCCAGCACCCCGGGACAGGGGGGCGATGAGCAGTTCTTC.

This chain connects TRBV5-1 to TRBJ2-5; 7 nucleotides align to TRBD1. This CDR3 spans 16 amino acids. Per the germline V gene, CDR1 is SGHRS and CDR2 is YFSETQ. The V segment lost 0 bases and the J segment 5 bases; nucleotides outside the gene matches: 10. The CDR3 nucleotides are TGCGCCAGCAGCTTGGGCCTCAGGGGGTCGGGGGAGACCCAGTACTTC. Translating it yields CASSLGLRGSGETQYF.

The gene calls are TRBV3-1 and TRBJ1-5; D not certain. The germline V gene encodes CDR1 LGHDT and CDR2 YNNKEL (reference sequence). There are 14 residues in the CDR3. V lost 4 bases, J lost 7 bases, and 14 bases lay in between. CDR3 loop: CASSLGGQGQPQHF. CDR3 in DNA: TGTGCCAGCAGCCTGGGAGGGCAAGGGCAGCCCCAGCATTTT.

This clonotype was counted at least ten times. The chain employs TRBV2 and TRBJ2-1; 7 bases are a match to TRBD2. This CDR3 region has 15 residues. Germline V gives CDR1 SNHLY, CDR2 FYNNEI. V lost 7 bases to trimming and J lost 1 base; unmatched junction nucleotides: 7. CDR3 DNA sequence: TGTGCCAGCAACCCGCGGGAGATATCCTACAATGAGCAGTTCTTC. Amino acid sequence: CASNPREISYNEQFF. Based on the CDR3 plus reference TRBV2 and TRBJ2-1, the full variable domain is EPEVTQTPSHQVTQMGQEVILRCVPISNHLYFYWYRQILGQKVEFLVSFYNNEISEKSEIFDDQFSVERPDGSNFTLKIRSTKLEDSAMYFCASNPREISYNEQFFGPGTRLTVL.

This clonotype was seen repeatedly, ten times or more. The chain has TRBV7-9 and TRBJ2-3; 7 bases map to TRBD2. V was pared by 5 bases and J by 4 bases, with 6 bases of the junction left unmatched. This CDR3 has 14 residues. Germline V lookup: CDR1 SEHNR, CDR2 FQNEAQ (reference sequence). The CDR3 sequence: CASSPPGGADTQYF. Here the CDR3 DNA reads TGTGCCAGCAGCCCCCCGGGAGGCGCAGATACGCAGTATTTT. Full variable domain (remainder filled in from reference TRBV7-9 and TRBJ2-3): DTGVSQNPRHKITKRGQNVTFRCDPISEHNRLYWYRQTLGQGPEFLTYFQNEAQLEKSRLLSDRFSAERPKGSFSTLEIQRTEQGDSAMYLCASSPPGGADTQYFGPGTRLTVL.

In this sample, this clonotype turned up a few times. The chain couples TRBV29-1 to TRBJ2-5; 8 nucleotides align to TRBD2. The CDR3 has 14 residues. J lost 5 bases, V lost 5 bases, and 10 bases had no gene match. Per the germline V gene, CDR1 is SQVTM and CDR2 is ANQGSEA. The CDR3 DNA sequence: TGCAGCGTTTATATTCGGGAGGGCCGGGAGACCCAGTACTTC. Its protein product is CSVYIREGRETQYF.

This clonotype has at least ten counts. The chain is built from TRBV28 and TRBJ2-4; D is undetermined. The germline gives CDR1 MDHEN, CDR2 SYDVKM. The CDR3 has 13 residues. V was cut by 3 bases and J by 11 bases, with 14 bases left in between. CDR3 residues: CASSFSPLEVQYF. CDR3 nucleotides: TGTGCCAGCAGTTTTTCCCCTTTAGAGGTTCAGTACTTC.

This clonotype was seen only a few times. The chain employs TRBV28 and TRBJ2-7, with 9 bases fitting TRBD1. V was clipped by 6 bases and J by 2 bases; unmatched bases: 11. The CDR3 has 16 residues. Germline assignment: CDR1 MDHEN and CDR2 SYDVKM. The CDR3 region has the DNA TGTGCCAGCAGCCCCGAAGCGGGACAGGGCACCTACGAGCAGTACTTC. This sequence encodes CASSPEAGQGTYEQYF.

In this sample, this clonotype turned up many times. V usage is TRBV12-3 or TRBV12-4 and J usage is TRBJ2-1; the D is unclear. This CDR3 comprises 12 residues. The V gene lost 6 bases and the J gene lost 11 bases, with 14 bases spanning the gap. The CDR3 here is CASSEVELKQFF. The CDR3 DNA follows: TGTGCCAGCAGCGAGGTGGAGCTGAAGCAGTTCTTC.

This clonotype was counted only a few times. The rearrangement joins TRBV7-3 to TRBJ2-1, with TRBD2 matching 8 bases. The J segment lost 6 bases and the V segment lost 1 base, leaving 8 bases of the junction unmatched. The CDR3 runs 16 residues. CDR1 is SGHTA and CDR2 is FQGTGA in the germline V gene. CDR3 loop: CASSLRGTSVCNEQFF. The CDR3, as DNA: TGTGCCAGCAGCTTAAGGGGGACTAGTGTCTGCAATGAGCAGTTCTTC.

CDR3 in DNA: TGTGCCAGCAGTTCTTTCAGCCGGAATGAGCAGTTCTTC. Translating it yields CASSSFSRNEQFF. The J gene is TRBJ2-1, the V gene TRBV2; no firm D call. The ends were cut back, 5 bases at V and 7 bases at J, with 12 bases in the middle. Germline V gene data show CDR1 as SNHLY and CDR2 as FYNNEI. This CDR3 has 13 residues. The full variable domain, in which reference TRBV2 and TRBJ2-1 provide the parts outside the CDR3, is EPEVTQTPSHQVTQMGQEVILRCVPISNHLYFYWYRQILGQKVEFLVSFYNNEISEKSEIFDDQFSVERPDGSNFTLKIRSTKLEDSAMYFCASSSFSRNEQFFGPGTRLTVL.

The J gene is TRBJ1-1, the V gene TRBV29-1; 10 bases are shared with TRBD1. CDR1 and CDR2 from the germline V gene are SQVTM and ANQGSEA. V was clipped by 4 bases and J by 6 bases; unmatched bases: 5. The CDR3 sequence is 13 residues long. DNA of the CDR3: TGCAGCGTTGCACGGGACAGGGGCCCTGAAGCTTTCTTT. Protein: CSVARDRGPEAFF.

This clonotype occurred many times. This chain links TRBV18 with TRBJ2-1; D call uncertain. The germline V gene has CDR1 KGHSH and CDR2 LQKENI. The CDR3 covers 12 residues. With 1 base removed from V and 8 bases from J, the gap between germline ends came to 6 bases. The CDR3: CASSPRTDEQFF. As DNA, the CDR3 is TGTGCCAGCTCACCACGCACGGATGAGCAGTTCTTC.

The sample holds a few counts of this clonotype. The rearrangement joins TRBV9 to TRBJ2-5; TRBD1 or TRBD2 may be the D gene (5 bases each). The germline CDR1 and CDR2 sequences are SGDLS and YYNGEE. V was trimmed by 4 bases and J by 2 bases, leaving 15 bases between them. The CDR3 sequence is 15 residues long. CDR3 protein: CASSKGSRGQETQYF. DNA of the CDR3: TGTGCCAGCAGCAAGGGGTCACGGGGACAAGAGACCCAGTACTTC.

This clonotype appeared many times. This chain joins TRBV6-5 and TRBJ2-7; 9 bases agree with TRBD2. Germline CDR1 is MNHEY and CDR2 is SVGAGI. Trimming cost V 8 bases and J 6 bases; bases outside gene matches: 20. This CDR3 contains 17 residues. The DNA of the CDR3 is TGTGCCAGCCATTTGTCGCCGGGCGGGAGGGGAGTCGGCGAGCAGTACTTC. Translated, it gives CASHLSPGGRGVGEQYF.

This clonotype occurred a few times. V and J are TRBV2 and TRBJ2-3; 7 bases agree with TRBD1. This CDR3 region has 16 residues. V gave up 4 bases and J gave up 2 bases; unmatched junction bases: 9. Germline V lookup: CDR1 SNHLY, CDR2 FYNNEI. The CDR3 nucleotides read TGTGCCAGCAGTGTCGGCACAGGGGAATCCACAGATACGCAGTATTTT. Protein: CASSVGTGESTDTQYF.

This clonotype occurred many times. J is TRBJ1-1 and V is TRBV7-8, with a weak D call TRBD1 (6 bases). The germline V gene has CDR1 SGHVS and CDR2 FQNEAQ. The CDR3 runs to 14 residues. Trimming took 1 base from V and 5 from J, leaving 11 bases between them. In nucleotides, the CDR3 is TGTGCCAGCAGCTTAGGTCCGGGGGCGACTGAAGCTTTCTTT. Its translation: CASSLGPGATEAFF.

The V and J genes are TRBV6-2 or TRBV6-3 and TRBJ1-1; D is unresolved. The CDR3 has 11 residues. CDR1 and CDR2 from the germline V gene are MNHEY and SVGEGT. Trimming stripped 6 bases from V and 7 bases from J, with 9 bases between. CDR3 amino acids: CASSPRDEAFF. The CDR3 DNA reads TGTGCCAGCAGCCCCCGGGATGAAGCTTTCTTT.

The chain carries TRBV6-1 and TRBJ2-7; weak D call: TRBD2 (5 bases). CDR3 size: 14 residues. Germline lookup yields CDR1 MNHNS and CDR2 SASEGT. V dropped 5 bases and J dropped 3 bases, with 14 bases sitting between them. In DNA, the CDR3 is TGTGCCAGCAGTCCATCTTCGGGGATCTACGAGCAGTACTTC. It codes for CASSPSSGIYEQYF.

The V gene is TRBV10-3, the J gene TRBJ2-5; the D gene is possibly TRBD2 (5 bases). The CDR3 runs 14 residues. V lost 6 bases and J lost 2, with 13 bases in between. Germline values: CDR1 ENHRY, CDR2 SYGVKD. The DNA for the CDR3 is TGTGCCATCAGCGAGATGGACTCGCAAGAGACCCAGTACTTC. Amino acid sequence: CAISEMDSQETQYF.

The chain recombines TRBV9 with TRBJ2-1; TRBD2 agrees at 9 bases. Looked up from germline, CDR1 is SGDLS and CDR2 is YYNGEE. J gave up 8 bases and V 4 bases, and 10 bases lay outside the gene matches. The CDR3 runs 15 residues. CDR3 residues: CASSSGLALFHEQFF. CDR3 coding DNA: TGTGCCAGCAGCTCGGGACTAGCATTGTTCCATGAGCAGTTCTTC. The variable domain in full, with the rest retrieved from reference TRBV9 and TRBJ2-1, is DSGVTQTPKHLITATGQRVTLRCSPRSGDLSVYWYQQSLDQGLQFLIQYYNGEERAKGNILERFSAQQFPDLHSELNLSSLELGDSALYFCASSSGLALFHEQFFGPGTRLTVL.

This clonotype was observed many times. The chain couples TRBV6-2 or TRBV6-3 to TRBJ1-1; D not certain. The germline V and J ends were trimmed by 8 bases and 4 bases, with 17 bases remaining between them. This CDR3 has 14 amino acids. CDR1 MNHEY and CDR2 SVGEGT come from the germline V gene. CDR3 amino acids: CASLSPVRGTEAFF. The DNA of the CDR3 is TGTGCCAGCCTCTCCCCCGTGAGAGGCACTGAAGCTTTCTTT.

This clonotype was counted many times. The chain joins TRBV20-1 to TRBJ2-3; TRBD2 aligns across 8 bases. The V gene's germline CDR1 is DFQATT and CDR2 SNEGSKA (reference sequence). The CDR3 sequence is 11 residues long. Trimming cost V 6 bases and J 6 bases; bases outside gene matches: 2. The CDR3, as DNA: TGCAGTGCGTGGACTAGCGATACGCAGTATTTT. It translates to CSAWTSDTQYF.

This clonotype was detected ten times or more. CDR3 nucleotides: TGCAGCGTTTCGCCGGGAGAGACCCAGTACTTC. It specifies CSVSPGETQYF. This sequence joins TRBV29-1 and TRBJ2-5, with no clear D. The CDR3 loop spans 11 amino acids. Deletions cut 5 bases from V and 4 bases from J, with 8 bases between. Per germline, CDR1 SQVTM and CDR2 ANQGSEA.

This clonotype showed up many times. V is TRBV28 and J is TRBJ2-1; 10 bases match TRBD2. This CDR3 is 14 amino acids long. Looked up from germline, CDR1 is MDHEN and CDR2 is SYDVKM. Losses at the gene ends were 5 bases for V and 6 bases for J; bases not matched to a gene: 4. This CDR3 reads CASSRSGRFNEQFF. The CDR3 DNA follows: TGTGCCAGCAGTCGTAGCGGGAGGTTCAATGAGCAGTTCTTC.